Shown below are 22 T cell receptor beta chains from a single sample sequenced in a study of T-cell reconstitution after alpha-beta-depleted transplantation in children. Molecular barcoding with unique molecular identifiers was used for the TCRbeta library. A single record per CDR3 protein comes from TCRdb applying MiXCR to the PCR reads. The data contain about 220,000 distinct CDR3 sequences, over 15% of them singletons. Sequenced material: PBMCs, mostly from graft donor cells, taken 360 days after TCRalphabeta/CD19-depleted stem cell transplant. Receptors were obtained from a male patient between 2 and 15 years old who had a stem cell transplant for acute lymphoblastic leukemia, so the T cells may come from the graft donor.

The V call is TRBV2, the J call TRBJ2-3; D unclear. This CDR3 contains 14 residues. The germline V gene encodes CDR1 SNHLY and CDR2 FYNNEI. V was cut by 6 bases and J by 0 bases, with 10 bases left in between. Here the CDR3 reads CASRKDSSTDTQYF. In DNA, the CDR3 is TGTGCCAGCAGGAAGGATTCTAGCACAGATACGCAGTATTTT.

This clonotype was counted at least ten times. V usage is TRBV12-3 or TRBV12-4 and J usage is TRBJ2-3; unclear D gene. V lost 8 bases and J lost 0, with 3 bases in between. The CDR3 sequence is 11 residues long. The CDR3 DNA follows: TGTGCCAGCGGCAGCACAGATACGCAGTATTTT. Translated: CASGSTDTQYF.

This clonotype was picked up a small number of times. The CDR3 DNA follows: TGTGCCAGCAGTTACAGGCTGGGGGCCTTGGGCACAGATACGCAGTATTTT. Residues: CASSYRLGALGTDTQYF. This sequence joins TRBV6-5 and TRBJ2-3; perhaps TRBD1 as D (6 bases). The CDR3 extends over 17 amino acids. CDR1 is MNHEY, CDR2 SVGAGI, per germline. The V end lost 2 bases, the J end lost 1 base, and 16 bases lay between the germline ends.

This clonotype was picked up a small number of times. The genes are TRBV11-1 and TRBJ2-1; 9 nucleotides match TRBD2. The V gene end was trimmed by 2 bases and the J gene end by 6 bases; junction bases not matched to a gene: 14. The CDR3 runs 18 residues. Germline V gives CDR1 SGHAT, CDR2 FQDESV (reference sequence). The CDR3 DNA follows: TGTGCCAGCAGCTTAATGGGGTGGGGGACTAGCCTAACCAATGAGCAGTTCTTC. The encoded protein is CASSLMGWGTSLTNEQFF.

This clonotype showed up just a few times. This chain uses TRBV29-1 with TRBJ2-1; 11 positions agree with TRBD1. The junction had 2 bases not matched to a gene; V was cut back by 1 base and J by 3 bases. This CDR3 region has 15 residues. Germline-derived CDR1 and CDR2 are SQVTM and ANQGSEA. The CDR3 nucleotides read TGCAGCGTTGAAGGGACAGGGGGCAACTACAATGAGCAGTTCTTC. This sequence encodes CSVEGTGGNYNEQFF.

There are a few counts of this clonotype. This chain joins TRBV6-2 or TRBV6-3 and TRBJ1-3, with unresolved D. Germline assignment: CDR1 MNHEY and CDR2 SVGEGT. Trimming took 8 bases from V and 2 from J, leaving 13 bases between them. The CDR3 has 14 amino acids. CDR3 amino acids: CASQKTSTGNTIYF. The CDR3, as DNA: TGTGCCAGCCAAAAGACATCGACTGGAAACACCATATATTTT.

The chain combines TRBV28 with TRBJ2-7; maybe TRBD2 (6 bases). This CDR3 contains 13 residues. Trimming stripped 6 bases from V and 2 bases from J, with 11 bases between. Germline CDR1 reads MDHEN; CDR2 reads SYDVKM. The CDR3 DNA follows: TGTGCCAGCAGCAAGGAGGGCACCTACGAGCAGTACTTC. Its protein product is CASSKEGTYEQYF.

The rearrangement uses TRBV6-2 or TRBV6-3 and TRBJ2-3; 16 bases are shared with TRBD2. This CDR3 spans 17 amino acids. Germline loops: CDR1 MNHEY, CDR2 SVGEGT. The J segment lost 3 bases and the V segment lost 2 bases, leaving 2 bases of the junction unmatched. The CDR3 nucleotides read TGTGCCAGCAGTTACGAGGGACTAGCGGGAGGGACAGATACGCAGTATTTT. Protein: CASSYEGLAGGTDTQYF.

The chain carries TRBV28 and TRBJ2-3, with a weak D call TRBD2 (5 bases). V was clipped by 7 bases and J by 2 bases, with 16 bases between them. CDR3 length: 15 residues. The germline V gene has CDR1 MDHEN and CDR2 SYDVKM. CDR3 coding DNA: TGTGCCAGCAAACGGGCGGGCAGACTCACAGATACGCAGTATTTT. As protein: CASKRAGRLTDTQYF.

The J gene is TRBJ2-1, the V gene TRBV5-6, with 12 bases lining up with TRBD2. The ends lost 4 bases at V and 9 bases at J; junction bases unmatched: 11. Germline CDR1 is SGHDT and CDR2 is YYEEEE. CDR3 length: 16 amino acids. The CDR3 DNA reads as TGTGCCAGCAGCGGGCTAGCGGGGGGGCCTGTAGTTGAGCAGTTCTTC. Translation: CASSGLAGGPVVEQFF.

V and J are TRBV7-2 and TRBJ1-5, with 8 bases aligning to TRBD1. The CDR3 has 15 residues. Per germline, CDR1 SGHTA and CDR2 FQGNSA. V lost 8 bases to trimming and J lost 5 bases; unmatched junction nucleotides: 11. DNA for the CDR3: TGTGCCAGCCGTCCGGGGACAGGAGGGGATCAGCCCCAGCATTTT. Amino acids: CASRPGTGGDQPQHF.

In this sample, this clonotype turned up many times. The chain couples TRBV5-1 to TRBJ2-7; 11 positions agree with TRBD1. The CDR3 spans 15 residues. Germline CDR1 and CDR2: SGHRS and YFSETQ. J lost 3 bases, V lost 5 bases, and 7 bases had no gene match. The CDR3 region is CASSPGQGAVYEQYF. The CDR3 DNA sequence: TGCGCCAGCAGTCCTGGACAGGGGGCAGTCTACGAGCAGTACTTC.

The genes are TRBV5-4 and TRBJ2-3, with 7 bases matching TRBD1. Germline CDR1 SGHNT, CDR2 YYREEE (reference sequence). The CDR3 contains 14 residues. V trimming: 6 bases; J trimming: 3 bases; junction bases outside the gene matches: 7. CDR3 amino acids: CASNPGTATDTQYF. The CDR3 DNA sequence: TGTGCCAGCAACCCCGGGACAGCGACAGATACGCAGTATTTT.

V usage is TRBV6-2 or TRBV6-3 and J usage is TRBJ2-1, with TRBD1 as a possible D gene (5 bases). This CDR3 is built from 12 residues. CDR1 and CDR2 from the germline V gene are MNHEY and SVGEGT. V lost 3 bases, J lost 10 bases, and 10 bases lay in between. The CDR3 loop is CASSYPPGEQFF. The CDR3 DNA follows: TGTGCCAGCAGTTATCCGCCAGGGGAGCAGTTCTTC.

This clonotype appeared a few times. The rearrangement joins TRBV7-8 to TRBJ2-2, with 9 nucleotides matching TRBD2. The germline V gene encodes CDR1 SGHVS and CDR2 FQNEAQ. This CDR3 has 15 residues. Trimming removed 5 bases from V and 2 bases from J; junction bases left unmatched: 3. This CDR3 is CASSPAGGNTGELFF. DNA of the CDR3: TGTGCCAGCAGCCCAGCGGGGGGCAACACCGGGGAGCTGTTTTTT.

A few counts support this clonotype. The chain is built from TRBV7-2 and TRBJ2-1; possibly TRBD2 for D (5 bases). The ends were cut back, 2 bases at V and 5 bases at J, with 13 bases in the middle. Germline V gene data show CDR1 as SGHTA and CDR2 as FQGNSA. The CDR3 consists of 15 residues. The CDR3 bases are TGTGCCAGCAGCTTACGAGCGGCACGACACAATGAGCAGTTCTTC. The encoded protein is CASSLRAARHNEQFF.

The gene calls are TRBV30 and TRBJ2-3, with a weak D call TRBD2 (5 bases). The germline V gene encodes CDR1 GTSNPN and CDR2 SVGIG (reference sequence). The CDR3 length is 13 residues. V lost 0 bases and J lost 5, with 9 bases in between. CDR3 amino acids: CAWSVRRRDTQYF. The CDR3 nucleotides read TGTGCCTGGAGTGTAAGGAGGAGAGATACGCAGTATTTT.

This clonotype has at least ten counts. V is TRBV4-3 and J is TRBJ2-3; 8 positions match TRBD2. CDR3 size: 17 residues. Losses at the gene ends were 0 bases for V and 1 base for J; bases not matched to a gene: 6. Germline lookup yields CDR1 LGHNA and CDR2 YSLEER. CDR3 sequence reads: CASSQDLSGSGTDTQYF. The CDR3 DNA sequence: TGCGCCAGCAGCCAAGATCTGAGCGGGAGCGGCACAGATACGCAGTATTTT.

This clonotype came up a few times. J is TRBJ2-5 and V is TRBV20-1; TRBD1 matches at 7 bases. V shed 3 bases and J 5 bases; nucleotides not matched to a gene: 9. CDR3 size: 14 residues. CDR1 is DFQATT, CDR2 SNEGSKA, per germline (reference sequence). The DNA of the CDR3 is TGCAGTGCTAGCGACCCAGGGGGAAGTGAGACCCAGTACTTC. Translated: CSASDPGGSETQYF.

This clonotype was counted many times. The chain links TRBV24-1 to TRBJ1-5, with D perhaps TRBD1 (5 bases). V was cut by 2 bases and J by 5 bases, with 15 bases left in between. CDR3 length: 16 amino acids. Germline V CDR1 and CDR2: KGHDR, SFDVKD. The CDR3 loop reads CATSDWAGPGDQPQHF. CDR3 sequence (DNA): TGTGCCACCAGTGATTGGGCAGGGCCTGGAGATCAGCCCCAGCATTTT.

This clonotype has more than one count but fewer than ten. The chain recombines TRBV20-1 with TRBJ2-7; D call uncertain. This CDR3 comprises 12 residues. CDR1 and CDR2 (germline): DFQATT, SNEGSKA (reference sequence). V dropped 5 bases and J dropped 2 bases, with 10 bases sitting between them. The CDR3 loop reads CSAPRSAYEQYF. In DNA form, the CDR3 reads TGCAGTGCTCCGAGGTCCGCCTACGAGCAGTACTTC.

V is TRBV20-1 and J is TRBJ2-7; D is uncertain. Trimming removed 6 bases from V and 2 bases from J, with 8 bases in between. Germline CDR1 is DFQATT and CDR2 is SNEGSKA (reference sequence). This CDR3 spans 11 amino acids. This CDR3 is CSASRAYEQYF. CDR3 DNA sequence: TGCAGTGCGAGCCGAGCCTACGAGCAGTACTTC.